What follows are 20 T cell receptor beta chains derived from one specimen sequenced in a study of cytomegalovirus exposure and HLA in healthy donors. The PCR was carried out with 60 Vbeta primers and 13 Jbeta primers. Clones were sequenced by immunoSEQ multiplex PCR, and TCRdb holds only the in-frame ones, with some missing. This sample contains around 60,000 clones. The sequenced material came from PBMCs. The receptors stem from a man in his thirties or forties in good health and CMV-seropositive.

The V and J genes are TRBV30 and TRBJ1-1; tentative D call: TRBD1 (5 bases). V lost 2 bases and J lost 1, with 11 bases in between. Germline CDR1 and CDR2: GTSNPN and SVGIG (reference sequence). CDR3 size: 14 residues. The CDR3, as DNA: TGTGCCTGGAGTCCACTTGGACAGAACACTGAAGCTTTCTTT. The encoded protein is CAWSPLGQNTEAFF.

The CDR3 DNA sequence: TGTGCCTGGAGTGTACAGACAGGAGCCTATGGCTACACCTTC. Protein sequence: CAWSVQTGAYGYTF. The chain has TRBV30 and TRBJ1-2; TRBD1 is a possible D gene (6 bases). Germline CDR1 GTSNPN, CDR2 SVGIG (reference sequence). The CDR3 runs to 14 residues. Trimming stripped 0 bases from V and 4 bases from J, with 12 bases between.

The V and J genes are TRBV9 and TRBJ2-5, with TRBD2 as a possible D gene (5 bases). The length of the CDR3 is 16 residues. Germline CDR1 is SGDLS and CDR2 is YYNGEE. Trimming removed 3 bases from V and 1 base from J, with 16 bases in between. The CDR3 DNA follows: TGTGCCAGCAGCGGACCGATACTAGGCGGCCAAGAGACCCAGTACTTC. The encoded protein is CASSGPILGGQETQYF. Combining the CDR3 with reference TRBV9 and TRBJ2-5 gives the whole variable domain DSGVTQTPKHLITATGQRVTLRCSPRSGDLSVYWYQQSLDQGLQFLIQYYNGEERAKGNILERFSAQQFPDLHSELNLSSLELGDSALYFCASSGPILGGQETQYFGPGTRLLVL.

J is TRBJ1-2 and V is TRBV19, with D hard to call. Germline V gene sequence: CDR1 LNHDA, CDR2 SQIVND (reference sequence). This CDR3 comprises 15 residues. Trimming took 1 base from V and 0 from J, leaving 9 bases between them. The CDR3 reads CASSIVPRANYGYTF. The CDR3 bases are TGTGCCAGTAGTATAGTGCCAAGAGCTAACTATGGCTACACCTTC.

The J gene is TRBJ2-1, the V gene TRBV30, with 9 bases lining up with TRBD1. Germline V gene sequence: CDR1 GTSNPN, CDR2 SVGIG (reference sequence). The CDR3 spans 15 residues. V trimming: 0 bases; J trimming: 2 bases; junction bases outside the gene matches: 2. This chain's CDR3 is CAWSVGTGPYNEQFF. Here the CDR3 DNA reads TGTGCCTGGAGTGTGGGGACAGGGCCCTACAATGAGCAGTTCTTC.

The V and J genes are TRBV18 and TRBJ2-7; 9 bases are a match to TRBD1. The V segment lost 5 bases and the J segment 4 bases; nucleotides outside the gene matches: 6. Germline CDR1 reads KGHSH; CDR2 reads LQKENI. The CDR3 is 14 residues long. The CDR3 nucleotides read TGTGCCAGCTCAACGAACAGGGGGCTGTACGAGCAGTACTTC. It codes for CASSTNRGLYEQYF.

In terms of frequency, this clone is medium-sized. In DNA form, the CDR3 reads TGTGCCAGCTCACCGGGCCCTGACGAGACCCAGTACTTC. As protein: CASSPGPDETQYF. This chain joins TRBV18 and TRBJ2-5; D gene uncertain. Trimming took off 3 bases at V and 5 bases at J, with 10 bases between the two ends. The CDR3 contains 13 residues. Germline values: CDR1 KGHSH, CDR2 LQKENI.

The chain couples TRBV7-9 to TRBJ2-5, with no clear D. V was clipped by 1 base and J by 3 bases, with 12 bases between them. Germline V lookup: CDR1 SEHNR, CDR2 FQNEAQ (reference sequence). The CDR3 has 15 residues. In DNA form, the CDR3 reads TGTGCCAGCAGCTTAGGAAGAGTGCTTGAAGAGACCCAGTACTTC. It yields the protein CASSLGRVLEETQYF.

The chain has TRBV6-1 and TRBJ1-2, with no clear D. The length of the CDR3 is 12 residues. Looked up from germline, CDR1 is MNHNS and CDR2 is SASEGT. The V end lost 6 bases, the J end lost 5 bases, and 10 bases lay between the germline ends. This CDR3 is CASSGTDYGYTF. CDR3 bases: TGTGCCAGCAGCGGTACAGATTATGGCTACACCTTC.

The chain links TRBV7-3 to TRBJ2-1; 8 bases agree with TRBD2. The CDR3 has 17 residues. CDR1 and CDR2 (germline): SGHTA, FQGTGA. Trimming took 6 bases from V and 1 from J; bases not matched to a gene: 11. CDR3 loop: CASSPDLGGASYNEQFF. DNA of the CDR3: TGTGCCAGCAGTCCAGACCTCGGGGGGGCATCCTACAATGAGCAGTTCTTC.

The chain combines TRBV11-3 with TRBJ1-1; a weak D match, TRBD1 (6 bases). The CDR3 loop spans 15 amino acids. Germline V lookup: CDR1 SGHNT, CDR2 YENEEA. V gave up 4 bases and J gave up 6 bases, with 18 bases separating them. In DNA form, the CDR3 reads TGTGCCAGCAGCTCTAGGGGCTCGGGACAACCTGAAGCTTTCTTT. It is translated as CASSSRGSGQPEAFF.

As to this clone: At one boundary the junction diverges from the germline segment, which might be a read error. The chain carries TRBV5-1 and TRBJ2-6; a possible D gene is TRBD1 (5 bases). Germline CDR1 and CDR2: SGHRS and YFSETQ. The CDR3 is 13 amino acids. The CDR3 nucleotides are TGCGCCAGCAGCCCATCTGGGGCCAACGTCTTGACTTTC. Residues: CASSPSGANVLTF.

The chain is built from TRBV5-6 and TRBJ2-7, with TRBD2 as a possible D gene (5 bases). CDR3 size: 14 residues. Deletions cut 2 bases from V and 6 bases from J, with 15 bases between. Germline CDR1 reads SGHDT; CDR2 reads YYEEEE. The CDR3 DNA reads TGTGCCAGCAGCTTACGGGATGTGGGGAGCGAGCAGTACTTC. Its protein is CASSLRDVGSEQYF.

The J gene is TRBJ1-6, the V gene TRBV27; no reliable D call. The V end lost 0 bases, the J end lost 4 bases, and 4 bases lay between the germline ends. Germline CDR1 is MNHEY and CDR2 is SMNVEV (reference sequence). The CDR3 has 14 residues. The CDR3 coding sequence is TGTGCCAGCAGTTTATCGGAGTATAATTCACCCCTCCACTTT. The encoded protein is CASSLSEYNSPLHF.

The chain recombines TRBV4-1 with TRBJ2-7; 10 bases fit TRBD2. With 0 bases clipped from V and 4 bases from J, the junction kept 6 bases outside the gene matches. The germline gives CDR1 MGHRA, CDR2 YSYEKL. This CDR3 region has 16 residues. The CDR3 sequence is CASSQDPASGSYEQYF. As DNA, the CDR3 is TGCGCCAGCAGCCAAGATCCCGCTAGCGGGAGTTACGAGCAGTACTTC.

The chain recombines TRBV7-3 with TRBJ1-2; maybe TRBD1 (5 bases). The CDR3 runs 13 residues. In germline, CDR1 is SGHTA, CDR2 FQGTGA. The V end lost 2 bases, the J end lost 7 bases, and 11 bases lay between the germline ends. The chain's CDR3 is CASSLDQGFGYTF. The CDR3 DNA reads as TGTGCCAGCAGCTTAGACCAGGGCTTTGGCTACACCTTC.

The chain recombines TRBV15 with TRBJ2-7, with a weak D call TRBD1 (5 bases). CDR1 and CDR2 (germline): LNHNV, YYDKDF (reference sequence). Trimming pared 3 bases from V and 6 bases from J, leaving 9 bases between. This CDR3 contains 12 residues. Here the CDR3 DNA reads TGTGCCACCAGCAGGACAGTCTCCGAGCAGTACTTC. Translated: CATSRTVSEQYF.

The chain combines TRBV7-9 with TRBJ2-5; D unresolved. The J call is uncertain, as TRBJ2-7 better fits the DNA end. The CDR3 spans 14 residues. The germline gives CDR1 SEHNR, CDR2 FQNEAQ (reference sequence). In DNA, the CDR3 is TGTGCCAGCAGCAACTCGGAGAGCTCCTACGAGCAGTACTTC. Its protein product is CASSNSESSYEQYF.

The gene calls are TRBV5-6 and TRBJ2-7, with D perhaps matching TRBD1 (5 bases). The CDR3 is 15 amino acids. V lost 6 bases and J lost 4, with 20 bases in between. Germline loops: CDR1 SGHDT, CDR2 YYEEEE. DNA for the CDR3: TGTGCCAGCACCACGACAGCAGGCGCTAATTACGAGCAGTACTTC. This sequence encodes CASTTTAGANYEQYF.

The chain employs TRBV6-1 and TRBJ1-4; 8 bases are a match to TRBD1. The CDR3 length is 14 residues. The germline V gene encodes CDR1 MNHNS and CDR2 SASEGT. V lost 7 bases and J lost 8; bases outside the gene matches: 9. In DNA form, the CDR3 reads TGTGCCAGCACTGCAGGGGGCATGAGGGAAAAACTGTTTTTT. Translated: CASTAGGMREKLFF.